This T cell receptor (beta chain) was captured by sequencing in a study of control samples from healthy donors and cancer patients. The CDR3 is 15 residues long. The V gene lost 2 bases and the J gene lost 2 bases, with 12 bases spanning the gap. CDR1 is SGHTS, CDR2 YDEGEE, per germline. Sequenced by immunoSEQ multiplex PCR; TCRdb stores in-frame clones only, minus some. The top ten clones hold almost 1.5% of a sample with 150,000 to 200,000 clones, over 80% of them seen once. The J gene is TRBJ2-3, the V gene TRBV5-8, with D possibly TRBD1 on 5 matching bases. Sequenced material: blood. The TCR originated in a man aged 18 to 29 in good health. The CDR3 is CASSFRGFPTDTQYF. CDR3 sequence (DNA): TGTGCCAGCAGCTTTAGGGGTTTCCCCACAGATACGCAGTATTTT. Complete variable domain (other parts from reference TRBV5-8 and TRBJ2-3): EAGVTQSPTHLIKTRGQQATLRCSPISGHTSVYWYQQALGLGLQFLLWYDEGEERNRGNFPPRFSGRQFPNYSSELNVNALELEDSALYLCASSFRGFPTDTQYFGPGTRLTVL.